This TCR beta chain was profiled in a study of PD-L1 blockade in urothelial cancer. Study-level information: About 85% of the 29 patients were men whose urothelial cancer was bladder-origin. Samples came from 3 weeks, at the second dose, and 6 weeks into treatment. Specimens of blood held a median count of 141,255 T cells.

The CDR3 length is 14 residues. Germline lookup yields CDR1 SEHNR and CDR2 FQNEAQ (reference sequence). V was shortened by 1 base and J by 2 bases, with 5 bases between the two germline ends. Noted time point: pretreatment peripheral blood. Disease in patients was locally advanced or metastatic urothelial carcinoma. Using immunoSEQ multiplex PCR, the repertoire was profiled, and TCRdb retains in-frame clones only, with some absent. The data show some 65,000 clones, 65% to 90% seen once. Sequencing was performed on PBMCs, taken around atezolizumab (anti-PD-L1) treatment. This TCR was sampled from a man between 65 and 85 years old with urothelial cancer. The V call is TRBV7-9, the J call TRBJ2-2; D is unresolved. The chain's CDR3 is CASSLGQNTGELFF. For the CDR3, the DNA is TGTGCCAGCAGCTTAGGACAAAACACCGGGGAGCTGTTTTTT.